In this sample, the clone carrying this T cell receptor beta chain turned up a few times. The V gene lost 6 bases and the J gene lost 4 bases, with 18 bases spanning the gap. The CDR3 has 16 residues. CDR1 MRHNA and CDR2 SNTAGT come from the germline V gene. Chain pairing is unknown; alpha and beta were sequenced separately. Here immunoSEQ multiplex PCR was the method, and the copy in TCRdb shows in-frame clones only, minus some. The sample lists around 60,000 clones, 81% occurring once. This record belongs to a study of T cells in tuberculosis. Study as a whole: Sequenced TCRs come from CD1B-GMM tetramer-binding T cells.

Sorting used thawed, overnight-rested PBMC stained with anti-CD3, a viability dye and GMM-loaded CD1B tetramer. The lipid loaded on the CD1B tetramers was C32 glucose monomycolate from Rhodococcus equi. Before cryopreservation, the sorted PBMC lost their CD14-expressing monocytes. The rearrangement joins TRBV6-4 to TRBJ1-4, with D perhaps matching TRBD1 (5 bases). Sequencing used CD1b-GMM tetramer-negative cells sorted from PBMCs. The TCR sequence derives from an adult woman with latent tuberculosis. The CDR3 is CASRLVRGGYNEKLFF. The CDR3 nucleotides are TGTGCCAGCAGGCTCGTCCGGGGGGGTTATAATGAAAAACTGTTTTTT.